Listed here are 31 T cell receptor beta chains from one sample, sequenced in a study of blood T cells in healthy people across ages. The authors ran a second PCR of 7 to 11 cycles using a sample-barcoded 5' primer and a J-beta primer mix. TCRdb used MiXCR to reprocess the 5' RACE reads, holding one entry per CDR3 protein. The sample holds over a million distinct CDR3 sequences, around 39% seen once. Sequences were obtained from blood. All receptors come from a woman between 18 and 30 years old in good health.

The genes are TRBV10-3 and TRBJ2-5; D not resolved. V was clipped by 5 bases and J by 11 bases, with 24 bases between them. This CDR3 region has 15 residues. The V gene's germline CDR1 is ENHRY and CDR2 SYGVKD. DNA for the CDR3: TGTGCCATCAGTACCGAGGCCTTAGGGTGGAATGAGCAGTACTTC. Amino acids: CAISTEALGWNEQYF.

Worth noting for this clonotype: The junction does not match germline at one end; this may be a read error. The chain uses TRBV20-1 and TRBJ2-7; 9 bases match TRBD1. Germline V gene data show CDR1 as DFQATT and CDR2 as SNEGSKA (reference sequence). The CDR3 has 15 amino acids. For the CDR3, the DNA is TGCAGCGCTAAAACCGACAGGGGGGCGTTAAACGAGCAGTACTTC. Protein: CSAKTDRGALNEQYF.

This clonotype was detected a few times. This chain's CDR3 is CASSPDSPLREQFF. The DNA for the CDR3 is TGTGCCAGCAGCCCCGATTCTCCGCTCAGGGAGCAGTTCTTC. The chain recombines TRBV7-9 with TRBJ2-1; D not certain. V dropped 5 bases and J dropped 10 bases, with 18 bases sitting between them. The length of the CDR3 is 14 residues. Germline values: CDR1 SEHNR, CDR2 FQNEAQ (reference sequence).

This clonotype was detected a few times. The chain links TRBV2 to TRBJ2-5; D remains ambiguous. The CDR3 spans 15 residues. The germline CDR1 and CDR2 sequences are SNHLY and FYNNEI. Between the trimmed V and J ends, which lost 3 bases and 1 base, there was a span of 12 bases. CDR3 in amino acids: CASSDPGYSQETQYF. The CDR3 nucleotides read TGTGCCAGCAGTGACCCAGGATACTCCCAAGAGACCCAGTACTTC. Drawing the rest from reference TRBV2 and TRBJ2-5, the complete variable domain is EPEVTQTPSHQVTQMGQEVILRCVPISNHLYFYWYRQILGQKVEFLVSFYNNEISEKSEIFDDQFSVERPDGSNFTLKIRSTKLEDSAMYFCASSDPGYSQETQYFGPGTRLLVL.

The chain recombines TRBV7-3 with TRBJ2-2; the D gene is possibly TRBD2 (5 bases). Germline V gives CDR1 SGHTA, CDR2 FQGTGA. V gave up 4 bases and J gave up 6 bases, with 12 bases separating them. The CDR3 is 14 residues long. For the CDR3, the DNA is TGTGCCAGCAGCTCGGGATGGGATCCCGGGGAGCTGTTTTTT. Translation: CASSSGWDPGELFF.

The genes are TRBV6-4 and TRBJ2-4, with D unresolved. V gave up 2 bases and J gave up 8 bases, with 10 bases separating them. Germline V gene sequence: CDR1 MRHNA, CDR2 SNTAGT. The CDR3 has 13 residues. Here the CDR3 DNA reads TGTGCCAGCAGTGACACCCCCTCAGACATTCAGTACTTC. Translated, it gives CASSDTPSDIQYF.

This clonotype has just a few counts. This chain connects TRBV12-3 or TRBV12-4 to TRBJ2-4; D remains ambiguous. The V and J ends lost 0 bases and 3 bases respectively, with 6 bases between them. The CDR3 is 14 residues long. The chain's CDR3 is CASSLAVLKNIQYF. The CDR3 DNA follows: TGTGCCAGCAGTTTAGCCGTTCTCAAAAACATTCAGTACTTC.

This chain joins TRBV6-5 and TRBJ2-1, with 10 nucleotides matching TRBD2. Losses at the gene ends were 2 bases for V and 2 bases for J; bases not matched to a gene: 3. The CDR3 sequence is 16 residues long. Germline assignment: CDR1 MNHEY and CDR2 SVGAGI. This CDR3 reads CASSYGLAGAYNEQFF. The CDR3 DNA reads as TGTGCCAGCAGTTACGGTCTAGCGGGGGCCTACAATGAGCAGTTCTTC.

This chain uses TRBV20-1 with TRBJ1-6, with 7 bases matching TRBD1. The germline gives CDR1 DFQATT, CDR2 SNEGSKA (reference sequence). V lost 0 bases and J lost 2; bases outside the gene matches: 4. The CDR3 sequence is 16 residues long. DNA of the CDR3: TGCAGTGCTAGAGAAAGGGGACAGCCCTATAATTCACCCCTCCACTTT. Translated: CSARERGQPYNSPLHF.

This chain connects TRBV9 to TRBJ2-3; TRBD2 matches at 12 bases. After removal of 2 bases from V and 6 bases from J, the junction contained 4 bases not matched to a gene. The CDR3 sequence is 15 residues long. Germline-derived CDR1 and CDR2 are SGDLS and YYNGEE. The CDR3 region has the DNA TGTGCCAGCAGCGTTACTAGCGGGGGGTTTGATACGCAGTATTTT. It yields the protein CASSVTSGGFDTQYF. The variable domain in full, with the rest retrieved from reference TRBV9 and TRBJ2-3, is DSGVTQTPKHLITATGQRVTLRCSPRSGDLSVYWYQQSLDQGLQFLIQYYNGEERAKGNILERFSAQQFPDLHSELNLSSLELGDSALYFCASSVTSGGFDTQYFGPGTRLTVL.

The V call is TRBV18, the J call TRBJ1-1; 8 nucleotides align to TRBD1. The CDR3 extends over 17 amino acids. Trimming took 3 bases from V and 3 from J; bases not matched to a gene: 12. Germline V gene data show CDR1 as KGHSH and CDR2 as LQKENI. The CDR3 sequence: CASSPRTGTLVDTEAFF. The DNA of the CDR3 is TGTGCCAGCTCACCTAGGACAGGGACCTTGGTGGACACTGAAGCTTTCTTT.

This clonotype occurred a few times. The chain couples TRBV9 to TRBJ2-7; D perhaps matches TRBD2 (6 bases). The germline V and J ends were trimmed by 0 bases and 3 bases, with 10 bases remaining between them. The CDR3 runs 14 residues. Germline V gives CDR1 SGDLS, CDR2 YYNGEE. As DNA, the CDR3 is TGTGCCAGCAGCGTAGATAGCGGCTACTACGAGCAGTACTTC. This codes for CASSVDSGYYEQYF.

The J gene is TRBJ1-1, the V gene TRBV6-6; tentatively, D is TRBD1 (5 bases). Germline loops: CDR1 MNHNY, CDR2 SVGAGI (reference sequence). Trimming left V 2 bases short and J 4 bases short, with 11 bases between. This CDR3 has 14 residues. CDR3 region: CASSYQGMGTEAFF. The CDR3 nucleotides are TGTGCCAGCAGTTACCAGGGCATGGGCACTGAAGCTTTCTTT.

This clonotype has a handful of counts. An end of the junction does not agree with germline; a read error may underlie this. The CDR3, as DNA: TGCAGTGGCCTGGACGGTTCCTTTAATTCACCCCTCCACTTT. Translating it yields CSGLDGSFNSPLHF. V usage is TRBV20-1 and J usage is TRBJ1-6; D is undetermined. The CDR3 runs 14 residues. Per the germline V gene, CDR1 is DFQATT and CDR2 is SNEGSKA (reference sequence).

This clonotype has only a few counts. The chain employs TRBV9 and TRBJ2-1; the match to TRBD2 covers 15 bases. The CDR3 is 22 residues long. Trimming at V came to 0 bases and at J to 7 bases, leaving 20 bases not matched to a gene. From germline, CDR1 is SGDLS and CDR2 YYNGEE. The CDR3 loop is CASSVATSSGTSGGMNMNEQFF. CDR3 bases: TGTGCCAGCAGCGTAGCAACATCGTCCGGGACTAGCGGGGGGATGAATATGAATGAGCAGTTCTTC.

This chain uses TRBV7-9 with TRBJ1-2; D is possibly TRBD1 (5 bases). V dropped 5 bases and J dropped 8 bases, with 18 bases sitting between them. The germline gives CDR1 SEHNR, CDR2 FQNEAQ (reference sequence). CDR3 length equals 14 residues. The CDR3 loop is CASSNRGTGEGYTF. In nucleotides, the CDR3 is TGTGCCAGCAGCAACCGAGGGACGGGGGAGGGCTACACCTTC. The entire variable domain, with the rest obtained from reference TRBV7-9 and TRBJ1-2, is as follows: DTGVSQNPRHKITKRGQNVTFRCDPISEHNRLYWYRQTLGQGPEFLTYFQNEAQLEKSRLLSDRFSAERPKGSFSTLEIQRTEQGDSAMYLCASSNRGTGEGYTFGSGTRLTVV.

The chain combines TRBV12-3 or TRBV12-4 with TRBJ2-1; 14 nucleotides agree with TRBD2. This CDR3 comprises 17 residues. V dropped 5 bases and J dropped 5; count of bases not matched to a gene: 8. CDR3 nucleotides: TGTGCCAGCAGTCCAGGGACTAGCGGGAGTAAGGACAATGAGCAGTTCTTC. Translating gives CASSPGTSGSKDNEQFF.

The chain couples TRBV4-1 to TRBJ2-3; 7 bases match TRBD2. V lost 1 base and J lost 8; bases outside the gene matches: 9. The CDR3 is made up of 15 amino acids. In germline, CDR1 is MGHRA, CDR2 YSYEKL. The CDR3 region has the DNA TGCGCCAGCAGCCAAGTCCTAGCGGAGTCGGGTACGCAGTATTTT. The encoded protein is CASSQVLAESGTQYF.

This clonotype has only a few counts. CDR3 bases: TGCGCCAGCAGCGTAACAGGAGTGAATGGCTACACCTTC. Encoded protein: CASSVTGVNGYTF. V is TRBV5-1 and J is TRBJ1-2; perhaps TRBD1 as D (5 bases). Germline CDR1 SGHRS, CDR2 YFSETQ. This CDR3 region has 13 residues. The germline V and J ends were trimmed by 4 bases and 6 bases, with 13 bases remaining between them.

This clonotype was seen a few times. The genes are TRBV6-6 and TRBJ1-6; TRBD1 matches at 7 bases. This CDR3 has 15 residues. Looked up from germline, CDR1 is MNHNY and CDR2 is SVGAGI (reference sequence). The V and J ends lost 5 bases and 4 bases, in that order; junction bases with no gene match: 5. CDR3 loop: CASSTLTGYNSPLHF. CDR3 DNA sequence: TGTGCCAGCAGTACCCTGACAGGGTATAATTCACCCCTCCACTTT.

This chain links TRBV25-1 with TRBJ2-1; 9 bases map to TRBD2. CDR3 size: 21 residues. After removal of 5 bases from V and 2 bases from J, the junction contained 22 bases not matched to a gene. Per the germline V gene, CDR1 is MGHDK and CDR2 is SYGVNS. The CDR3 DNA sequence: TGTGCCAGCAGTTCCGGTGGGACAGAAACCCCGGGACTAGCTACCTACAATGAGCAGTTCTTC. Residues: CASSSGGTETPGLATYNEQFF. The variable domain in full, with the rest retrieved from reference TRBV25-1 and TRBJ2-1, is EADIYQTPRYLVIGTGKKITLECSQTMGHDKMYWYQQDPGMELHLIHYSYGVNSTEKGDLSSESTVSRIRTEHFPLTLESARPSHTSQYLCASSSGGTETPGLATYNEQFFGPGTRLTVL.

This chain links TRBV3-1 with TRBJ1-1; D unclear. V lost 2 bases and J lost 7, with 11 bases in between. This CDR3 has 13 amino acids. Germline V lookup: CDR1 LGHDT, CDR2 YNNKEL (reference sequence). CDR3 residues: CASSQLSGCEAFF. The CDR3 nucleotides read TGTGCCAGCAGCCAACTGTCTGGGTGTGAAGCTTTCTTT.

The rearrangement joins TRBV4-1 to TRBJ2-7, with a tentative D call TRBD2 (6 bases). V lost 5 bases, J lost 4 bases, and 18 bases lay in between. The CDR3 is 15 residues long. Per germline, CDR1 MGHRA and CDR2 YSYEKL. The CDR3 coding sequence is TGCGCCAGCAGCTTTGGAGGGACGGCTAGTTACGAGCAGTACTTC. Its protein is CASSFGGTASYEQYF.

CDR3: CASSPHPKGLAQFF. The DNA for the CDR3 is TGTGCCAGCAGCCCCCATCCAAAGGGGCTTGCGCAGTTCTTC. The J gene is TRBJ2-1, the V gene TRBV7-2; tentative D call: TRBD1 (5 bases). CDR3 length: 14 residues. The germline V gene has CDR1 SGHTA and CDR2 FQGNSA. Trimming cost V 5 bases and J 12 bases, with 20 bases left between them. The full variable domain, completed using reference TRBV7-2 and TRBJ2-1, is GAGVSQSPSNKVTEKGKDVELRCDPISGHTALYWYRQSLGQGLEFLIYFQGNSAPDKSGLPSDRFSAERTGGSVSTLTIQRTQQEDSAVYLCASSPHPKGLAQFFGPGTRLTVL.

V gene TRBV6-5 combines with J gene TRBJ2-5; possibly TRBD2 for D (5 bases). Germline CDR1 is MNHEY and CDR2 is SVGAGI. V dropped 6 bases and J dropped 1 base, with 9 bases sitting between them. This CDR3 comprises 13 residues. CDR3 nucleotide sequence: TGTGCCAGCAGGCGGGTAGGCCAAGAGACCCAGTACTTC. Its protein product is CASRRVGQETQYF.

V is TRBV11-2 and J is TRBJ2-5; a weak D match, TRBD2 (5 bases). V was clipped by 3 bases and J by 5 bases, with 10 bases between them. CDR1 is SGHAT and CDR2 is FQNNGV in the germline V gene. The CDR3 sequence is 13 residues long. CDR3 region: CASSFGDRETQYF. DNA for the CDR3: TGTGCCAGCAGCTTCGGGGATCGGGAGACCCAGTACTTC.

The chain recombines TRBV4-1 with TRBJ2-6, with 8 bases lining up with TRBD1. In germline, CDR1 is MGHRA, CDR2 YSYEKL. V lost 0 bases and J lost 2; bases outside the gene matches: 6. The CDR3 runs 18 residues. The DNA of the CDR3 is TGCGCCAGCAGCCAAGACGGCAGGGGGCCTGCTGGGGCCAACGTCCTGACTTTC. Amino acids: CASSQDGRGPAGANVLTF.

The chain has TRBV12-3 or TRBV12-4 and TRBJ2-1, with 14 bases that match TRBD2. The CDR3 is made up of 15 amino acids. V was clipped by 5 bases and J by 14 bases; unmatched bases: 11. CDR3 in DNA: TGTGCCAGCAGTCCGGGACTAGCGGGGGCCGACTGGGAGTTCTTC. This sequence encodes CASSPGLAGADWEFF.

The genes are TRBV27 and TRBJ1-4; a weak D match, TRBD1 (6 bases). V was trimmed by 10 bases and J by 0 bases, leaving 9 bases between them. CDR1 is MNHEY, CDR2 SMNVEV, per germline (reference sequence). This CDR3 is 13 amino acids long. The CDR3 protein is CATGQTTNEKLFF. The CDR3 region has the DNA TGTGCCACCGGACAGACAACTAATGAAAAACTGTTTTTT.

Only one count was recorded for this clonotype. The chain is built from TRBV12-3 or TRBV12-4 and TRBJ1-3; the D gene is possibly TRBD1 (5 bases). The CDR3 length is 15 residues. Trimming left V 4 bases short and J 2 bases short, with 12 bases between. DNA of the CDR3: TGTGCCAGCAGTTCGAGGGGACCCCCTGGAAACACCATATATTTT. Amino acid sequence: CASSSRGPPGNTIYF.

With regard to this clonotype: A much larger clone differs by one base, so this may be a read error. This chain joins TRBV20-1 and TRBJ2-5; maybe TRBD1 (5 bases). V lost 5 bases to trimming and J lost 1 base, with 14 bases between them. Germline V CDR1 and CDR2: DFQATT, SNEGSKA (reference sequence). This CDR3 is 14 amino acids long. The CDR3: CSAPLRRVQETQYF. DNA of the CDR3: TGCAGTGCTCCACTCCGCAGGGTCCAAGAGACCCAGTACTTC.